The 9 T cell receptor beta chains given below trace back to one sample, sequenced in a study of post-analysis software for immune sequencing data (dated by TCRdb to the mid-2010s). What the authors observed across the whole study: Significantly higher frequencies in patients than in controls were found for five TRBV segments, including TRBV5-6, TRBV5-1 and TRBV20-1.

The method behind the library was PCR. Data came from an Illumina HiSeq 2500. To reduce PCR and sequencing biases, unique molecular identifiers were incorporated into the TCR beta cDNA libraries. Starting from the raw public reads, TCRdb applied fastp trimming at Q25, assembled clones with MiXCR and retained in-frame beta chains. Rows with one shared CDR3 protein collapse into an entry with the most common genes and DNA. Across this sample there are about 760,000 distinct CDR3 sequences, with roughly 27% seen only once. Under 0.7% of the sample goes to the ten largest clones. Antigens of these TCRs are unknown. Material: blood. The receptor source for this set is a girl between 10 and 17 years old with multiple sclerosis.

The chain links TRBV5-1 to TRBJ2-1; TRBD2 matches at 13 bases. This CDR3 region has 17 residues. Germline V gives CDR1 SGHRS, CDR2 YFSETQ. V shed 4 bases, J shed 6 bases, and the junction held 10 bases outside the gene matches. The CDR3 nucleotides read TGCGCCAGCAGCCACACAGGGACTAGCGGGAAGGTCAATGAGCAGTTCTTC. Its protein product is CASSHTGTSGKVNEQFF.

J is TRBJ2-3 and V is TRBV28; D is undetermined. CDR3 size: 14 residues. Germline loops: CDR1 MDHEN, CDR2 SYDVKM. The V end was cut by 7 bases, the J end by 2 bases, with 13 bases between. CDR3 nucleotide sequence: TGTGCCAGCAAAAACCCAACCACCACAGATACGCAGTATTTT. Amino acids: CASKNPTTTDTQYF.

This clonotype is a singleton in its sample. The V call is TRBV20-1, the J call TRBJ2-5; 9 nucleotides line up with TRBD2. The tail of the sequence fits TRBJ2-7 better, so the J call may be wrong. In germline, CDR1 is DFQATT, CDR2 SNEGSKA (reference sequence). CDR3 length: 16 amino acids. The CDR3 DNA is TGCAGTGCAAAGGGACGGGTAGCGGGAGTCTCTCACGAGCAGTACTTC. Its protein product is CSAKGRVAGVSHEQYF.

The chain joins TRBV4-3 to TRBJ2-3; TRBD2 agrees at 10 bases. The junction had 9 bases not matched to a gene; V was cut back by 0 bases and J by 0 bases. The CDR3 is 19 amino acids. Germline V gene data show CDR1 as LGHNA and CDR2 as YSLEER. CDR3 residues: CASSQDGLAGASSTDTQYF. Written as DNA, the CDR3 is TGCGCCAGCAGCCAAGATGGCCTAGCGGGAGCGTCAAGCACAGATACGCAGTATTTT.

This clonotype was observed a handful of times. DNA of the CDR3: TGCAGCGTTTCTTGGGGGCTTAAGCACGAGCAGTACTTC. Translation: CSVSWGLKHEQYF. V usage is TRBV29-1 and J usage is TRBJ2-7; D may be TRBD1 (6 bases). V gave up 5 bases and J gave up 5 bases, with 16 bases separating them. Germline V gene data show CDR1 as SQVTM and CDR2 as ANQGSEA. The CDR3 has 13 amino acids.

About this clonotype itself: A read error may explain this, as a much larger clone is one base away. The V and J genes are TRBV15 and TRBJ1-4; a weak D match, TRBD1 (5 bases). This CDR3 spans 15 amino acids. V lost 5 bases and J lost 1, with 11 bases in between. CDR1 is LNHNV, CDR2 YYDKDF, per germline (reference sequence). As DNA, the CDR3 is TGTGCCACCAGCCCCGGGGCTCAAACTAATGAAAAACTGTTTTTT. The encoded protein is CATSPGAQTNEKLFF.

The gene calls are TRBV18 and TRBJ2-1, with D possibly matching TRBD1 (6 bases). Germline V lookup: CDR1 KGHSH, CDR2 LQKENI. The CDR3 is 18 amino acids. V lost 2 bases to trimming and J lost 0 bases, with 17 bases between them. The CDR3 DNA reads TGTGCCAGCTCACCAGTCAGGGGCCGCGATAGCTCCTACAATGAGCAGTTCTTC. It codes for CASSPVRGRDSSYNEQFF.

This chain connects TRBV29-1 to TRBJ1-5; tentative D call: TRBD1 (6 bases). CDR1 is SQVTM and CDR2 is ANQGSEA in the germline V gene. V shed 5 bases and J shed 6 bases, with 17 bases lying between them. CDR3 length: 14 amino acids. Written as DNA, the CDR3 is TGCAGCGTTTCGGACAGCCACGGGGGTCAGCCCCAGCATTTT. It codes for CSVSDSHGGQPQHF. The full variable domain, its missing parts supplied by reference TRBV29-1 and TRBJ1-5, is SAVISQKPSRDICQRGTSLTIQCQVDSQVTMMFWYRQQPGQSLTLIATANQGSEATYESGFVIDKFPISRPNLTFSTLTVSNMSPEDSSIYLCSVSDSHGGQPQHFGDGTRLSIL.

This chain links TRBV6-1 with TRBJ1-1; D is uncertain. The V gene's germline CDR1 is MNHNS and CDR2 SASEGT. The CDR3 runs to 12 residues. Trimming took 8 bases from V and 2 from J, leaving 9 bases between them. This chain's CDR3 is CASVQVNTEAFF. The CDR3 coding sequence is TGTGCCAGCGTTCAGGTAAACACTGAAGCTTTCTTT.